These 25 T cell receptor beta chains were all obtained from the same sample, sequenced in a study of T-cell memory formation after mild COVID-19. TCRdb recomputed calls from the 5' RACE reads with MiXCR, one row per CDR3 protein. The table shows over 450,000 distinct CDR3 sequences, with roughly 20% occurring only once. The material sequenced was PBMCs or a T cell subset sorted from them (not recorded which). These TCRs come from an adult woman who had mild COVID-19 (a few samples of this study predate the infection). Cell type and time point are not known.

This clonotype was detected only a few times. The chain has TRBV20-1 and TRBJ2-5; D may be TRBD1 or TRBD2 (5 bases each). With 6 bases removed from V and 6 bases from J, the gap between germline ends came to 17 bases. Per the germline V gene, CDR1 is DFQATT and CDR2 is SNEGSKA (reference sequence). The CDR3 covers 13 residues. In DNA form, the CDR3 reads TGCAGTGCCGCGGGCCAGGGTTTAAAGACCCAGTACTTC. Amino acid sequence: CSAAGQGLKTQYF.

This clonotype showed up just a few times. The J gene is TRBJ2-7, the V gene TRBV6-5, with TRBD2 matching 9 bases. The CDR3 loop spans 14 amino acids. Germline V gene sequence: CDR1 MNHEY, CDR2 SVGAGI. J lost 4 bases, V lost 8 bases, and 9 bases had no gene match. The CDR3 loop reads CASGSGSLWYEQYF. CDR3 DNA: TGTGCCAGCGGTAGCGGGAGCCTATGGTACGAGCAGTACTTC.

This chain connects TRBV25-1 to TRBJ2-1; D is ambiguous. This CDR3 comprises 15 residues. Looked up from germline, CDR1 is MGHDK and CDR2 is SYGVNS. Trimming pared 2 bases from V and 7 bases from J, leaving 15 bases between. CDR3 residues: CASSEGWGIGNEQFF. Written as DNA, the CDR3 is TGTGCCAGCAGTGAAGGGTGGGGAATTGGGAATGAGCAGTTCTTC.

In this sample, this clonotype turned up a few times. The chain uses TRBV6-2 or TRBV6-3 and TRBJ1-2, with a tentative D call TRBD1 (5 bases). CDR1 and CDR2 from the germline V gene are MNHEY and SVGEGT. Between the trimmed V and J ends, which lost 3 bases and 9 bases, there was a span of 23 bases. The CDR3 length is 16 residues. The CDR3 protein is CASSYSGTGLRSRYTF. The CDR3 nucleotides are TGTGCCAGCAGTTATTCCGGGACGGGACTTCGGTCGCGCTACACCTTC.

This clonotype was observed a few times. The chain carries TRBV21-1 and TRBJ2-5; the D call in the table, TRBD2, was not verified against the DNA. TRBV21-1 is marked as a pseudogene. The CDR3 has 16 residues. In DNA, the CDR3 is TGTGCCAGCAGCAAAGTGGTAGCGGGGGGCGAAGAGACCCAGTACTTC. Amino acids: CASSKVVAGGEETQYF.

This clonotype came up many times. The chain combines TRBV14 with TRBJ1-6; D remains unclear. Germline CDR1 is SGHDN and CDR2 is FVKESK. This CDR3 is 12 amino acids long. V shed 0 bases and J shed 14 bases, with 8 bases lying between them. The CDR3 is CASSQDGLTLHF. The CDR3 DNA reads TGTGCCAGCAGCCAAGACGGGCTGACCCTCCACTTT.

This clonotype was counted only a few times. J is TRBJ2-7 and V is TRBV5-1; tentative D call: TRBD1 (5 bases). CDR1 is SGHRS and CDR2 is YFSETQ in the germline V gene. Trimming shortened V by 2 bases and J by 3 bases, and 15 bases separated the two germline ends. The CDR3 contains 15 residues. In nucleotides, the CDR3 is TGCGCCAGCAGCTTTAGGCAGGGTGACGGCTACGAGCAGTACTTC. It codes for CASSFRQGDGYEQYF.

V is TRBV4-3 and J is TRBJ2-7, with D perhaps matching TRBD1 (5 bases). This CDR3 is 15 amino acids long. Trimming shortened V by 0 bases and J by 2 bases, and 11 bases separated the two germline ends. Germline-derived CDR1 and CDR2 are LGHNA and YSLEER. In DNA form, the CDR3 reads TGCGCCAGCAGCCAAGATCTTTCGGACACCTACGAGCAGTACTTC. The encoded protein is CASSQDLSDTYEQYF.

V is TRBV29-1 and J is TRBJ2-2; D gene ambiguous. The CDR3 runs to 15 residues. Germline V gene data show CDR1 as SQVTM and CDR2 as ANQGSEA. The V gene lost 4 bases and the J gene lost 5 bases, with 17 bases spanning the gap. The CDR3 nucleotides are TGCAGCGTTGCTGTGGTCGGTGTTGATACCGGGGAGCTGTTTTTT. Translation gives CSVAVVGVDTGELFF.

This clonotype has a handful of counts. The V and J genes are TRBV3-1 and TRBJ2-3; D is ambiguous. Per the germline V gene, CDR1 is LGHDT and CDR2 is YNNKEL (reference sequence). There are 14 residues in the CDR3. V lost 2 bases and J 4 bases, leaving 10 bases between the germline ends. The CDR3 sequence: CASSQPRVADTQYF. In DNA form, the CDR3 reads TGTGCCAGCAGCCAACCACGGGTGGCAGATACGCAGTATTTT.

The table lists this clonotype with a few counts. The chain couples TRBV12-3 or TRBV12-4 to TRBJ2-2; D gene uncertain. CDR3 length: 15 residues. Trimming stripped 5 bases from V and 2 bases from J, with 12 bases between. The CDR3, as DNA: TGTGCCAGCAGTCCCCTGGTATTAAACACCGGGGAGCTGTTTTTT. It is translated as CASSPLVLNTGELFF.

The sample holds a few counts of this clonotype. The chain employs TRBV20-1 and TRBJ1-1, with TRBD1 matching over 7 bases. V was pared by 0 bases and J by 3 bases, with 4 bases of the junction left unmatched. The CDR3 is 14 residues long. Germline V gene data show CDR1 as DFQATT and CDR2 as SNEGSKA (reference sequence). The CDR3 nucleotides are TGCAGTGCTAGAGAGGCAGGGGGACACACTGAAGCTTTCTTT. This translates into CSAREAGGHTEAFF.

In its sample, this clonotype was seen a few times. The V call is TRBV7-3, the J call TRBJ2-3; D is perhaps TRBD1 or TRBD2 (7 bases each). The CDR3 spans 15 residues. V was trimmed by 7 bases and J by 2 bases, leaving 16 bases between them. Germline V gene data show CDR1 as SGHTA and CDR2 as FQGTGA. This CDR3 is CASNLGGGLTDTQYF. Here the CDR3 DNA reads TGTGCCAGCAACCTGGGAGGGGGCCTCACAGATACGCAGTATTTT. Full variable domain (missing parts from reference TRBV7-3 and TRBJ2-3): GAGVSQTPSNKVTEKGKYVELRCDPISGHTALYWYRQSLGQGPEFLIYFQGTGAADDSGLPNDRFFAVRPEGSVSTLKIQRTERGDSAVYLCASNLGGGLTDTQYFGPGTRLTVL.

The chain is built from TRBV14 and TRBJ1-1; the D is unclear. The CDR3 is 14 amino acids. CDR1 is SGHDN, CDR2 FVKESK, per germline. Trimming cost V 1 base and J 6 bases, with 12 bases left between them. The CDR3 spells CASSQVTVSSEAFF. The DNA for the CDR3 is TGTGCCAGCAGCCAAGTCACGGTTTCGTCTGAAGCTTTCTTT.

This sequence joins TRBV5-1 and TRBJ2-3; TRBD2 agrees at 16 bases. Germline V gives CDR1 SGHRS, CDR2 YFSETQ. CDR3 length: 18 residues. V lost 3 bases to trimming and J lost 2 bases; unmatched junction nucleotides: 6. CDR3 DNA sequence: TGCGCCAGCAGCTCGGGACTAGCGGGAGGGGGACCCACAGATACGCAGTATTTT. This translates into CASSSGLAGGGPTDTQYF.

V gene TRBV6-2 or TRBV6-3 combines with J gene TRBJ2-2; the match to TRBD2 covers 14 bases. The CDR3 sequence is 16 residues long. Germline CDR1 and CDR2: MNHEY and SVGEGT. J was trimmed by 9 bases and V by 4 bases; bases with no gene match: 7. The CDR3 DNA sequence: TGTGCCAGCAGTTCCCGACTAGCGGGAGGGCCGAGGGAGCTGTTTTTT. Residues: CASSSRLAGGPRELFF.

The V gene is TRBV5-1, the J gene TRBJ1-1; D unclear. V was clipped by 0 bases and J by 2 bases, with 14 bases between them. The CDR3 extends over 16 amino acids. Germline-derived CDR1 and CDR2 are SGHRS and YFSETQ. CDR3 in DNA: TGCGCCAGCAGCTTGGGGAGAAGTGGAAGAAACACTGAAGCTTTCTTT. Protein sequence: CASSLGRSGRNTEAFF.

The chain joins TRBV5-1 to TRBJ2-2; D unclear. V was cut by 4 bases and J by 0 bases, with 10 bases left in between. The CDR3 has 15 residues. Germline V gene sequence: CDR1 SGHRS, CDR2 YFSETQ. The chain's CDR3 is CASSRLDSNTGELFF. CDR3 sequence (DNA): TGCGCCAGCAGCCGATTAGACTCGAACACCGGGGAGCTGTTTTTT.

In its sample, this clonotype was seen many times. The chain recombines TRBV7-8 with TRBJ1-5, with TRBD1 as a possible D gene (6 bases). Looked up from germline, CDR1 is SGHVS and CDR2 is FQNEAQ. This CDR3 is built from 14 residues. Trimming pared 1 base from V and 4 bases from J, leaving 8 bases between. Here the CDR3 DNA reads TGTGCCAGCAGCTTAGACACAGGGAATCAGCCCCAGCATTTT. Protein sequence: CASSLDTGNQPQHF.

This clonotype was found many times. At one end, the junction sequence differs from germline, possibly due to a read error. CDR3 sequence: CASSAGAYEQYF. The CDR3 bases are TGTGCCAGCAGTGCGGGGGCCTACGAGCAGTACTTC. The rearrangement joins TRBV5-1 to TRBJ2-7; 7 bases align to TRBD2. The CDR3 has 12 residues. CDR1 is SGHRS, CDR2 YFSETQ, per germline.

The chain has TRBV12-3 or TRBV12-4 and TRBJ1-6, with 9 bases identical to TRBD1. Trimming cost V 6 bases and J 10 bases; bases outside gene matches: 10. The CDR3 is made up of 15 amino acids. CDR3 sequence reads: CASRPGQGGGSPLHF. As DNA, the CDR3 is TGTGCCAGCAGACCGGGACAGGGCGGGGGATCACCCCTCCACTTT.

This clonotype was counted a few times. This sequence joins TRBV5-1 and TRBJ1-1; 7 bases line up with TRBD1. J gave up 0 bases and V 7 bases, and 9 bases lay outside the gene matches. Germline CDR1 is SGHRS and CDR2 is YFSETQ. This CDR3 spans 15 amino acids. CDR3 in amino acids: CASRRGPPMNTEAFF. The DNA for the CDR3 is TGCGCCAGCCGGAGGGGGCCTCCCATGAACACTGAAGCTTTCTTT.

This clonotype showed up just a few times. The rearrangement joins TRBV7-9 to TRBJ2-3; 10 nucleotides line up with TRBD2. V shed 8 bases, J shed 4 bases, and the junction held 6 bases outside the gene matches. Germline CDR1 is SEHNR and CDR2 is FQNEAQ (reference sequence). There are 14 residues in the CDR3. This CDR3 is CASRPSGSADTQYF. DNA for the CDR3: TGTGCCAGCCGTCCTAGCGGGAGCGCAGATACGCAGTATTTT.

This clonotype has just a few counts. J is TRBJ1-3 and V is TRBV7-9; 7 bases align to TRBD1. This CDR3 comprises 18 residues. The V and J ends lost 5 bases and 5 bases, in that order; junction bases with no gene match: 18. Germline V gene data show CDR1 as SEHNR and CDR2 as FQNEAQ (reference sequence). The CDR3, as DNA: TGTGCCAGCAGCGGTACCCATCTCAGCCGGACAGGTAGAAACACCATATATTTT. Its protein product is CASSGTHLSRTGRNTIYF.

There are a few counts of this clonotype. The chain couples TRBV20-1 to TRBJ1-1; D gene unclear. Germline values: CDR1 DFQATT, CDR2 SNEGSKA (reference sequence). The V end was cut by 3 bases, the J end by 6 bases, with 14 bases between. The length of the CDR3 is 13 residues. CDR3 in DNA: TGCAGTGCTAGGGGCCCAGAAAGGCCTGAAGCTTTCTTT. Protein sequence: CSARGPERPEAFF.